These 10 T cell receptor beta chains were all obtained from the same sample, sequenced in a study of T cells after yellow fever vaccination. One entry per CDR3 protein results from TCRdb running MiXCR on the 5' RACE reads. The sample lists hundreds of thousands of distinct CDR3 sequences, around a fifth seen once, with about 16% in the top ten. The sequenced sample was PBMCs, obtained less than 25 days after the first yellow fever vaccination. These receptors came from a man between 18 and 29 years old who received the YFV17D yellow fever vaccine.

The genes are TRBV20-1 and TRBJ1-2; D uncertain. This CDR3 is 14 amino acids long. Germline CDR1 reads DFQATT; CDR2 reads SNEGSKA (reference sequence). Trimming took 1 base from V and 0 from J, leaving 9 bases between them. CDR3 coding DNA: TGCAGTGCTAGAGGTCCAGCCACTAACTATGGCTACACCTTC. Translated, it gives CSARGPATNYGYTF.

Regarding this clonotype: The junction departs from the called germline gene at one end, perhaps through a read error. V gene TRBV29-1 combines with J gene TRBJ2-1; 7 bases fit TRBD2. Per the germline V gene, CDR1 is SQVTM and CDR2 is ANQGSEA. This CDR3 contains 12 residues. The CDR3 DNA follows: TGCAGCGTTGAGGGGGGGGAAGTGGAGCTGTTCTTC. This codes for CSVEGGEVELFF.

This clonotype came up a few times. As DNA, the CDR3 is TGTGCCACCCATCTAACTCTGACGAACACTGAAGCTTTCTTT. As protein: CATHLTLTNTEAFF. V is TRBV6-1 and J is TRBJ1-1; D gene ambiguous. Germline V CDR1 and CDR2: MNHNS, SASEGT. Trimming stripped 10 bases from V and 1 base from J, with 16 bases between. This CDR3 has 14 residues.

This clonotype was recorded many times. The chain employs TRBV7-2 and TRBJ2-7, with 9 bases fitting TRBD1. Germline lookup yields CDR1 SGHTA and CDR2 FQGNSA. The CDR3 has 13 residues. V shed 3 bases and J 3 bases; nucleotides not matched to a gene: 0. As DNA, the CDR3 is TGTGCCAGCAGCTTGACAGGGGGCTACGAGCAGTACGTC. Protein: CASSLTGGYEQYV.

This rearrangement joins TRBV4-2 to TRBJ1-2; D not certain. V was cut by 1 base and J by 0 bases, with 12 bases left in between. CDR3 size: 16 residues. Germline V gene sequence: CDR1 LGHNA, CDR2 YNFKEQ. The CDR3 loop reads CASSQGNAGANYGYTF. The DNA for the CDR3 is TGTGCCAGCAGCCAAGGAAACGCAGGAGCTAACTATGGCTACACCTTC.

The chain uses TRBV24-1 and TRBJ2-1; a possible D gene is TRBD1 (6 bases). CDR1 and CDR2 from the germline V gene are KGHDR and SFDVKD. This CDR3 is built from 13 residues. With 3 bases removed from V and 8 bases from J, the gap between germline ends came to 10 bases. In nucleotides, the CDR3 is TGTGCCACCAGTGATCCAGGGGTCTATGAGCAGTTCTTC. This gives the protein CATSDPGVYEQFF.

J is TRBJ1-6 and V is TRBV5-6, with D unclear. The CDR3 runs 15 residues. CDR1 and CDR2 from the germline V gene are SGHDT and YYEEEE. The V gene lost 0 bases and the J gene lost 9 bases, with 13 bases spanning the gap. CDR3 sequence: CASSLANREGSPLHF. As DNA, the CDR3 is TGTGCCAGCAGCTTGGCCAACCGGGAGGGTTCACCCCTCCACTTT.

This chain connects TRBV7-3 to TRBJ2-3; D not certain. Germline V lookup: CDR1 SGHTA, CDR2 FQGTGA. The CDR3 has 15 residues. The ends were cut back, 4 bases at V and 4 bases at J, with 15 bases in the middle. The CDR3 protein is CASSSGQVRPDTQYF. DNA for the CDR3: TGTGCCAGCAGCTCCGGGCAAGTTAGACCAGATACGCAGTATTTT.

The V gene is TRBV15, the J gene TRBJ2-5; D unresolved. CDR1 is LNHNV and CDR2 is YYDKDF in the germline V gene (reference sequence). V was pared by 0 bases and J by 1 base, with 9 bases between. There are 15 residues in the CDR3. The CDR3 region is CATSRDIGPQETQYF. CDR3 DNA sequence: TGTGCCACCAGCAGAGATATAGGACCCCAAGAGACCCAGTACTTC.

The DNA of the CDR3 is TGTGCCAGCAGCTTAAGTAGTAGCGGGGGGCAAGAGACCCAGTACTTC. Translating gives CASSLSSSGGQETQYF. J is TRBJ2-5 and V is TRBV7-2; TRBD2 matches at 10 bases. The length of the CDR3 is 16 residues. The junction had 5 bases not matched to a gene; V was cut back by 2 bases and J by 2 bases. CDR1 is SGHTA, CDR2 FQGNSA, per germline.